A selection of T cell receptor beta chains follows, all from one sample in a study of beta chain features in type 1 diabetes. Clones were sequenced by immunoSEQ multiplex PCR, and TCRdb holds only the in-frame ones, with some missing. This sample carries about half a million clones, about 10% of them seen once, and the ten largest clones take roughly 0.046%. The sequenced sample was naive CD4+ T cells from blood. The receptors come from a woman aged 18-29 years in good health. The CDR3 runs from the conserved cysteine through the conserved F or W.

V gene | CDR3 protein
TRBV11-2 | CASRDAKVGDERNTEAFF
TRBV7-9 | CASSRGGSRTGETQYF
TRBV13 | CASSLVGLAGAMGTDTQYF
TRBV7-2 | CASSLEVIVPNEQFF
TRBV9 | CASSVDSYQPQHF
TRBV14 | CASTRTGPRETQYF
TRBV4-3 | CASSQAAGVPPSEQYF
TRBV28 | CASGLTYGYTF
TRBV5-4 | CASTYRGTNTGELFF
TRBV25-1 | CASKQGAGNTIYF
TRBV29-1 | CSGTFGQSSGAFF
TRBV15 | CATSRNRQAGNQPQHF
TRBV11-1 | CASSFSDSGTQYF